This T cell receptor beta chain appears in the sequencing data of a study of T cells in Graves' hyperthyroidism and ophthalmopathy. On this clonotype itself: Its antigen is undetermined. An end of the junction does not agree with germline; a read error may underlie this.

Regions amplified from RNA transcripts were the TCR beta CDR3 regions. With the HTBI primer set, the TCR CDR3 went through a first round of RT-PCR. TCRdb itself ran the multiplex PCR reads through MiXCR, one entry per CDR3 protein. Of 89,000 or so distinct CDR3 sequences listed, 35% to 50% are singletons. Overall study findings and caveats: Ophthalmopathy was told apart from stable hyperthyroidism by a 13 V-J model. Researchers found most expanded thyroid clonotypes above 0.001 in blood as well.

CDR1 is WNHNN, CDR2 SYGVQD, per germline (reference sequence). CDR3 length equals 14 residues. Based on clinical symptoms, serum thyroxine and TRAb, thyroid ultrasound and orbital computed tomography, diagnoses were reached. The TCR was taken from a woman in her twenties or thirties with Graves' hyperthyroidism. V usage is TRBV10-1 and J usage is TRBJ2-5, with 9 bases that match TRBD1. The specimen sequenced was peripheral blood or thyroid tissue (not recorded which). The CDR3 sequence: CTSSEGQGAETQYF. The DNA of the CDR3 is TGCACCAGCAGTGAGGGACAGGGTGCGGAGACCCAGTACTTC.